Following are 17 T cell receptor beta chains from one sample sequenced in a study of long-term antiretroviral therapy in people with HIV. Researchers report immunoSEQ v3.0 was run at survey level. Assay: immunoSEQ multiplex PCR; the TCRdb copy retains only in-frame clones and omits some. Among about 28,000 clones listed, about 80% were seen once. Sequencing used unsorted PBMCs, obtained 0.3 years after starting antiretroviral therapy. These receptors were obtained from a man aged 35 to 55 with HIV.

This chain links TRBV5-4 with TRBJ1-1, with a tentative D call TRBD1 (6 bases). The ends were cut back, 2 bases at V and 1 base at J, with 15 bases in the middle. CDR1 and CDR2 (germline): SGHNT, YYREEE (reference sequence). The CDR3 extends over 16 amino acids. DNA for the CDR3: TGTGCCAGCAGCTTACTGGGGGCCGGAGGGAACACTGAAGCTTTCTTT. This encodes CASSLLGAGGNTEAFF.

The V call is TRBV18, the J call TRBJ2-5, with D possibly TRBD1 on 6 matching bases. The CDR3 consists of 17 residues. V was trimmed by 1 base and J by 2 bases, leaving 17 bases between them. Germline assignment: CDR1 KGHSH and CDR2 LQKENI. The CDR3 DNA is TGTGCCAGCTCACCACGAGGAGGACAGAGAAAACAAGAGACCCAGTACTTC. Protein product: CASSPRGGQRKQETQYF.

This clone was seen just once. The rearrangement joins TRBV30 to TRBJ1-5; the D gene is possibly TRBD1 (6 bases). Trimming took off 0 bases at V and 7 bases at J, with 16 bases between the two ends. The CDR3 spans 15 residues. Germline V gene data show CDR1 as GTSNPN and CDR2 as SVGIG (reference sequence). DNA of the CDR3: TGTGCCTGGAGTGTCATCAGGGGAAGCCGCCAGCCCCAGCATTTT. It yields the protein CAWSVIRGSRQPQHF.

CDR3 region: CASSFDLEGEQYF. DNA of the CDR3: TGTGCCAGCAGCTTTGACCTCGAGGGCGAGCAGTACTTC. J is TRBJ2-7 and V is TRBV7-2; weak D call: TRBD2 (5 bases). Germline CDR1 SGHTA, CDR2 FQGNSA. V was trimmed by 3 bases and J by 6 bases, leaving 12 bases between them. There are 13 residues in the CDR3.

The chain uses TRBV7-2 and TRBJ2-3, with D unresolved. This CDR3 is 15 amino acids long. Trimming cost V 5 bases and J 1 base, with 13 bases left between them. Germline lookup yields CDR1 SGHTA and CDR2 FQGNSA. The CDR3 bases are TGTGCCAGCAGCCCCTGGCCGGGCGGCACAGATACGCAGTATTTT. It is translated as CASSPWPGGTDTQYF.

This clone appeared a few times. The rearrangement joins TRBV6-5 to TRBJ1-5; 7 positions match TRBD1. The CDR3 is made up of 14 amino acids. V lost 6 bases, J lost 7 bases, and 9 bases stayed unmatched. In germline, CDR1 is MNHEY, CDR2 SVGAGI. The CDR3 sequence is CASRPGQRHQPQHF. CDR3 nucleotides: TGTGCCAGCAGGCCGGGACAGCGACACCAGCCCCAGCATTTT.

The rearrangement joins TRBV6-5 to TRBJ2-7; tentatively, D is TRBD1 or TRBD2 (6 bases each). This CDR3 contains 15 residues. The V end lost 5 bases, the J end lost 4 bases, and 18 bases lay between the germline ends. Germline assignment: CDR1 MNHEY and CDR2 SVGAGI. The CDR3 region has the DNA TGTGCCAGCAGTCGCGGGAAAGGGGGTTCGTACGAGCAGTACTTC. Translation gives CASSRGKGGSYEQYF.

The genes are TRBV2 and TRBJ1-1; D may be TRBD1 (5 bases). CDR3 size: 15 residues. The V gene's germline CDR1 is SNHLY and CDR2 FYNNEI. Trimming removed 1 base from V and 2 bases from J, with 11 bases in between. CDR3 amino acids: CASSEGGQTNTEAFF. For the CDR3, the DNA is TGTGCCAGCAGTGAAGGTGGACAAACCAACACTGAAGCTTTCTTT.

The chain joins TRBV5-4 to TRBJ1-1; D might be TRBD1 (6 bases). Looked up from germline, CDR1 is SGHNT and CDR2 is YYREEE (reference sequence). This CDR3 contains 14 residues. V was trimmed by 5 bases and J by 7 bases, leaving 18 bases between them. CDR3 sequence reads: CASSPTRQAFEAFF. The CDR3 DNA is TGTGCCAGCAGTCCGACCAGACAGGCGTTTGAAGCTTTCTTT.

The rearrangement links TRBV4-1 to TRBJ2-1; 8 bases map to TRBD1. From germline, CDR1 is MGHRA and CDR2 YSYEKL. V dropped 4 bases and J dropped 2; count of bases not matched to a gene: 10. The CDR3 length is 17 residues. The DNA of the CDR3 is TGCGCCAGCAGCCTACAACCGGGACAGGAGGCCTACAATGAGCAGTTCTTC. This translates into CASSLQPGQEAYNEQFF.

The chain joins TRBV28 to TRBJ2-1; a possible D gene is TRBD2 (6 bases). Germline V gives CDR1 MDHEN, CDR2 SYDVKM. This CDR3 has 12 amino acids. Trimming took 1 base from V and 9 from J, leaving 7 bases between them. This CDR3 is CASSLLEGEQFF. The CDR3 DNA follows: TGTGCCAGCAGTTTATTGGAGGGTGAGCAGTTCTTC. The complete variable domain, with remaining parts taken from reference TRBV28 and TRBJ2-1, reads DVKVTQSSRYLVKRTGEKVFLECVQDMDHENMFWYRQDPGLGLRLIYFSYDVKMKEKGDIPEGYSVSREKKERFSLILESASTNQTSMYLCASSLLEGEQFFGPGTRLTVL.

This chain's CDR3 is CASSAGQGQKLFF. The CDR3 DNA sequence: TGCGCCAGCAGCGCCGGACAGGGCCAAAAACTGTTTTTT. The rearrangement links TRBV5-1 to TRBJ1-4; TRBD1 matches at 8 bases. This CDR3 spans 13 amino acids. Germline trimming cut 4 bases from V and 9 bases from J; bases unmatched to any gene: 5. In germline, CDR1 is SGHRS, CDR2 YFSETQ.

This clone qualifies as medium-sized (0.01 to 0.1%). The V call is TRBV7-9, the J call TRBJ1-2; D not resolved. This CDR3 spans 13 amino acids. Germline CDR1 SEHNR, CDR2 FQNEAQ (reference sequence). The V end was cut by 2 bases, the J end by 2 bases, with 6 bases between. CDR3 residues: CASSLQANYGYTF. The CDR3 nucleotides are TGTGCCAGCAGCTTACAGGCGAACTATGGCTACACCTTC.

This chain joins TRBV5-6 and TRBJ2-7; 8 nucleotides align to TRBD1. The CDR3 covers 15 residues. Germline V gene sequence: CDR1 SGHDT, CDR2 YYEEEE. Unmatched junction bases numbered 6, after V lost 2 bases and J lost 2 bases. The CDR3 coding sequence is TGTGCCAGCAGCTTCAGGGACAGGCGCACCTACGAGCAGTACTTC. Amino acids: CASSFRDRRTYEQYF.

V usage is TRBV19 and J usage is TRBJ1-4; D is ambiguous. Trimming pared 3 bases from V and 0 bases from J, leaving 11 bases between. Germline CDR1 LNHDA, CDR2 SQIVND (reference sequence). The CDR3 totals 16 residues. This chain's CDR3 is CASSMERAATNEKLFF. CDR3 DNA: TGTGCCAGTAGTATGGAGAGGGCTGCAACTAATGAAAAACTGTTTTTT. Full variable domain (outside the CDR3, taken from reference TRBV19 and TRBJ1-4): DGGITQSPKYLFRKEGQNVTLSCEQNLNHDAMYWYRQDPGQGLRLIYYSQIVNDFQKGDIAEGYSVSREKKESFPLTVTSAQKNPTAFYLCASSMERAATNEKLFFGSGTQLSVL.

The chain employs TRBV19 and TRBJ1-6; D is ambiguous. The CDR3 sequence is 14 residues long. Trimming took off 3 bases at V and 11 bases at J, with 14 bases between the two ends. From germline, CDR1 is LNHDA and CDR2 SQIVND (reference sequence). CDR3 protein: CASSIAGFETPLHF. As DNA, the CDR3 is TGTGCCAGTAGTATCGCAGGTTTTGAGACACCCCTCCACTTT.

J is TRBJ2-7 and V is TRBV11-2; no firm D call. V was trimmed by 5 bases and J by 2 bases, leaving 10 bases between them. Per germline, CDR1 SGHAT and CDR2 FQNNGV. The CDR3 is made up of 13 amino acids. Written as DNA, the CDR3 is TGTGCCAGCAGCAGAATCGGTGCCTACGAGCAGTACTTC. Amino acid sequence: CASSRIGAYEQYF.